Presented here are 10 T cell receptor beta chains from one specimen sequenced in a study of T-cell reconstitution after alpha-beta-depleted transplantation in children. Molecular barcoding with unique molecular identifiers was used for the TCRbeta library. TCRdb independently ran MiXCR on the PCR reads; one entry per CDR3 protein. The repertoire holds fewer than 550,000 distinct CDR3 sequences, with roughly 10% as singletons. The sample consisted of PBMCs, mostly from graft donor cells, taken 180 days after TCRalphabeta/CD19-depleted stem cell transplant. These receptors were collected from a female patient under 10 years old who had a stem cell transplant for aplastic anemia, so the T cells may come from the graft donor.

This clonotype was detected only a few times. This chain uses TRBV6-5 with TRBJ2-7; D could derive from TRBD1 or TRBD2 (5 bases each). The ends were cut back, 0 bases at V and 3 bases at J, with 12 bases in the middle. There are 15 residues in the CDR3. Germline V gene lookup returns CDR1 MNHEY and CDR2 SVGAGI. The CDR3 loop reads CASSYSRDRDYEQYF. CDR3 sequence (DNA): TGTGCCAGCAGTTACTCGAGGGACCGCGACTACGAGCAGTACTTC.

The rearrangement uses TRBV3-1 and TRBJ2-3, with a possible D match to TRBD2 (5 bases). Germline V gene lookup returns CDR1 LGHDT and CDR2 YNNKEL (reference sequence). Trimming took off 5 bases at V and 0 bases at J, with 18 bases between the two ends. This CDR3 contains 17 residues. CDR3 in DNA: TGTGCCAGCAGCGACCCACTACTAGTGACTAGCACAGATACGCAGTATTTT. Protein sequence: CASSDPLLVTSTDTQYF.

This clonotype has more than one count but fewer than ten. This chain uses TRBV7-9 with TRBJ1-1; TRBD1 is a possible D gene (6 bases). This CDR3 is built from 13 residues. Trimming shortened V by 5 bases and J by 8 bases, and 15 bases separated the two germline ends. Germline values: CDR1 SEHNR, CDR2 FQNEAQ (reference sequence). The CDR3 sequence is CASSQRGVREAFF. The CDR3 bases are TGTGCCAGCAGCCAAAGGGGGGTCAGAGAAGCTTTCTTT.

This clonotype has only a few counts. The chain links TRBV11-1 to TRBJ1-3; D gene ambiguous. V dropped 5 bases and J dropped 2 bases, with 10 bases sitting between them. The germline V gene has CDR1 SGHAT and CDR2 FQDESV (reference sequence). The CDR3 covers 14 residues. In DNA form, the CDR3 reads TGTGCCAGCAGCCGCGTGGATCCTGGAAACACCATATATTTT. Translation gives CASSRVDPGNTIYF. Together with reference TRBV11-1 and TRBJ1-3, the CDR3 gives the full variable domain: EAEVAQSPRYKITEKSQAVAFWCDPISGHATLYWYRQILGQGPELLVQFQDESVVDDSQLPKDRFSAERLKGVDSTLKIQPAELGDSAMYLCASSRVDPGNTIYFGEGSWLTVV.

In this sample, this clonotype turned up once. CDR3 loop: CASSPPSGNQPQHF. In DNA form, the CDR3 reads TGTGCCAGCAGTCCCCCGAGCGGCAATCAGCCCCAGCATTTT. This sequence joins TRBV28 and TRBJ1-5, with D unresolved. Germline CDR1 MDHEN, CDR2 SYDVKM. The CDR3 is made up of 14 amino acids. The germline V and J ends were trimmed by 5 bases and 2 bases, with 10 bases remaining between them.

The V and J genes are TRBV9 and TRBJ1-3, with D possibly matching TRBD1 (5 bases). Looked up from germline, CDR1 is SGDLS and CDR2 is YYNGEE. Trimming took off 1 base at V and 4 bases at J, with 9 bases between the two ends. This CDR3 contains 14 residues. CDR3 in amino acids: CASSVTGAGNTIYF. DNA for the CDR3: TGTGCCAGCAGCGTAACAGGTGCCGGAAACACCATATATTTT.

This clonotype showed up many times. V gene TRBV20-1 combines with J gene TRBJ2-3; 8 nucleotides align to TRBD2. CDR3 length: 13 residues. J lost 1 base, V lost 6 bases, and 3 bases had no gene match. Germline V lookup: CDR1 DFQATT, CDR2 SNEGSKA (reference sequence). CDR3 in DNA: TGCAGTGCCCCGCGGGGGGGCACAGATACGCAGTATTTT. The encoded protein is CSAPRGGTDTQYF.

V gene TRBV19 combines with J gene TRBJ1-2, with TRBD1 matching 8 bases. Germline assignment: CDR1 LNHDA and CDR2 SQIVND (reference sequence). CDR3 length equals 14 residues. The V gene end was trimmed by 5 bases and the J gene end by 7 bases; junction bases not matched to a gene: 9. This chain's CDR3 is CASSPDRVSGGYTF. DNA for the CDR3: TGTGCCAGTAGTCCGGACAGGGTTTCTGGTGGCTACACCTTC.

This sequence joins TRBV5-5 and TRBJ1-4; D may be TRBD1 (5 bases). The CDR3 spans 14 residues. Per the germline V gene, CDR1 is SGHKS and CDR2 is YYEKEE (reference sequence). Trimming stripped 0 bases from V and 7 bases from J, with 10 bases between. For the CDR3, the DNA is TGTGCCAGCAGCTTGGTAGTGGGGCCTGAAAAACTGTTTTTT. It specifies CASSLVVGPEKLFF.

To note about this clonotype: A much larger clone is a single base away; this may be a read error. This rearrangement joins TRBV29-1 to TRBJ2-3; D may match TRBD1 or TRBD2 (6 bases each). Germline-derived CDR1 and CDR2 are SQVTM and ANQGSEA. Trimming left V 8 bases short and J 2 bases short, with 20 bases between. This CDR3 has 15 residues. The CDR3 region is CSSLGGREDTDTQYF. The CDR3 coding sequence is TGCAGCTCACTTGGGGGCAGGGAGGACACAGATACGCAGTATTTT.